These 8 T cell receptor beta chains came from one sample sequenced in a study of blood T cell repertoires in COVID-19. Sequencing used immunoSEQ multiplex PCR; TCRdb keeps in-frame clones, though not all of them. This table holds about 340,000 clones, more than 85% found once. Sequencing input: PBMCs or T cells enriched from blood (not recorded which). These receptors originate from a woman aged 25 to 39 who had recovered from COVID-19.

V and J are TRBV6-5 and TRBJ1-1; TRBD1 aligns across 7 bases. Germline V gives CDR1 MNHEY, CDR2 SVGAGI. With 6 bases clipped from V and 5 bases from J, the junction kept 9 bases outside the gene matches. The CDR3 consists of 14 residues. The CDR3 loop reads CASSSGGPGTEAFF. CDR3 coding DNA: TGTGCCAGCAGCTCAGGGGGACCGGGGACTGAAGCTTTCTTT.

This clone was seen a single time. The chain uses TRBV28 and TRBJ2-5, with D tentatively TRBD2 (5 bases). V lost 8 bases to trimming and J lost 7 bases, with 11 bases between them. This CDR3 region has 11 residues. The germline CDR1 and CDR2 sequences are MDHEN and SYDVKM. In DNA form, the CDR3 reads TGTGCCAGCGCCGACGAGGGGACCCAGTACTTC. It specifies CASADEGTQYF.

The chain uses TRBV5-5 and TRBJ1-5; 7 nucleotides match TRBD1. This CDR3 contains 15 residues. The V gene's germline CDR1 is SGHKS and CDR2 YYEKEE (reference sequence). The trim removed 4 bases at V and 0 bases at J, leaving 4 bases unmatched. The CDR3 sequence is CASSPGGYSNQPQHF. The CDR3 DNA follows: TGTGCCAGCAGCCCAGGGGGTTATAGCAATCAGCCCCAGCATTTT.

The gene calls are TRBV7-3 and TRBJ1-1; 8 nucleotides line up with TRBD1. V was clipped by 5 bases and J by 6 bases; unmatched bases: 5. Germline V gene sequence: CDR1 SGHTA, CDR2 FQGTGA. The CDR3 runs 13 residues. The CDR3 DNA follows: TGTGCCAGCAGCATCACAGGGGGAGCTGAAGCTTTCTTT. It encodes CASSITGGAEAFF.

The rearrangement uses TRBV28 and TRBJ1-2, with a tentative D call TRBD1 (5 bases). Per germline, CDR1 MDHEN and CDR2 SYDVKM. Trimming took 5 bases from V and 9 from J, leaving 25 bases between them. There are 16 residues in the CDR3. The CDR3 region has the DNA TGTGCCAGCAGTACCGGGGGGATCTACCGACGTTTGAGCTACACCTTC. Its translation: CASSTGGIYRRLSYTF.

The chain links TRBV6-2 or TRBV6-3 to TRBJ2-1; 15 bases fit TRBD2. V was clipped by 6 bases and J by 6 bases; unmatched bases: 3. The germline CDR1 and CDR2 sequences are MNHEY and SVGEGT. The CDR3 sequence is 15 residues long. CDR3 sequence: CASSRTSGRANEQFF. The CDR3 DNA sequence: TGTGCCAGCAGCCGGACTAGCGGGAGGGCCAATGAGCAGTTCTTC.

V and J are TRBV7-2 and TRBJ2-3; perhaps TRBD2 as D (5 bases). The V gene's germline CDR1 is SGHTA and CDR2 FQGNSA. The V gene lost 5 bases and the J gene lost 0 bases, with 12 bases spanning the gap. The CDR3 is made up of 15 amino acids. CDR3 protein: CASSRTWTSTDTQYF. CDR3 sequence (DNA): TGTGCCAGCAGCCGGACCTGGACTAGCACAGATACGCAGTATTTT.

The gene calls are TRBV5-6 and TRBJ2-1; weak D call: TRBD1 (6 bases). V lost 2 bases and J lost 2, with 14 bases in between. The CDR3 extends over 16 amino acids. CDR1 and CDR2 (germline): SGHDT, YYEEEE. CDR3: CASSFMLAGAYNEQFF. In nucleotides, the CDR3 is TGTGCCAGCAGCTTTATGTTGGCAGGGGCCTACAATGAGCAGTTCTTC.